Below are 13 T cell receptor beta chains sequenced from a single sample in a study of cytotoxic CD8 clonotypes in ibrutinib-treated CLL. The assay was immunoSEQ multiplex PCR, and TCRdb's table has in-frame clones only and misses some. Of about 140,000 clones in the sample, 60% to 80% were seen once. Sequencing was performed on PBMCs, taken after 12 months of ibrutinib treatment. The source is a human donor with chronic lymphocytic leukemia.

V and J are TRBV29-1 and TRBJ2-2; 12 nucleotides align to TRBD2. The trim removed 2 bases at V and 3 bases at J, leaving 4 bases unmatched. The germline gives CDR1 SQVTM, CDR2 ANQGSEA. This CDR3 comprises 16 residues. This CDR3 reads CSVEQTSGRYTGELFF. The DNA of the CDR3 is TGCAGCGTTGAACAGACTAGCGGGAGATACACCGGGGAGCTGTTTTTT.

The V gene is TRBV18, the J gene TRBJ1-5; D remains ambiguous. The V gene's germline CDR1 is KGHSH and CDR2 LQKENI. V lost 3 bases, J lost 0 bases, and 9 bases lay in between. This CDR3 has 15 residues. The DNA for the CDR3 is TGTGCCAGCTCACCCGAGAACCATAGCAATCAGCCCCAGCATTTT. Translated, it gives CASSPENHSNQPQHF.

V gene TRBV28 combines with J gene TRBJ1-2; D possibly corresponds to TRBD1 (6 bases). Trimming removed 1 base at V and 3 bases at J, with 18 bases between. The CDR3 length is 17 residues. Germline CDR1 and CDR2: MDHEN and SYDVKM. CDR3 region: CASSLFPGAALDYGYTF. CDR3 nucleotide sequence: TGTGCCAGCAGTTTATTTCCAGGGGCCGCGTTGGACTATGGCTACACCTTC.

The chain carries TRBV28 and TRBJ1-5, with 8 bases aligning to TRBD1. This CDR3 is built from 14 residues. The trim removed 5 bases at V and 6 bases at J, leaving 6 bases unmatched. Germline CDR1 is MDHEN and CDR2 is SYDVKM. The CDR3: CASSVSGGGQPQHF. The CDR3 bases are TGTGCCAGCAGTGTTTCAGGGGGCGGTCAGCCCCAGCATTTT.

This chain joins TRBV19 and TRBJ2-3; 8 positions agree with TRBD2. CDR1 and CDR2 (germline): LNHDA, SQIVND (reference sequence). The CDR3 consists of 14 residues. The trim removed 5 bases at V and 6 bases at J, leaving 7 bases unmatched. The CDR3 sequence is CASSLPAGGDTQYF. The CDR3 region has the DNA TGTGCCAGTAGTCTCCCCGCGGGAGGCGATACGCAGTATTTT. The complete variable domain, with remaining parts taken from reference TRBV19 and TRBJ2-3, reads DGGITQSPKYLFRKEGQNVTLSCEQNLNHDAMYWYRQDPGQGLRLIYYSQIVNDFQKGDIAEGYSVSREKKESFPLTVTSAQKNPTAFYLCASSLPAGGDTQYFGPGTRLTVL.

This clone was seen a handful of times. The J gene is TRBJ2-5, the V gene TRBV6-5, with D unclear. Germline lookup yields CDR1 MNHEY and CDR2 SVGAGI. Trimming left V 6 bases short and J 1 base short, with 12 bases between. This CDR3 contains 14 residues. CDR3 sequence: CASSRQRFQETQYF. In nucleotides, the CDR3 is TGTGCCAGCAGCCGTCAAAGGTTCCAAGAGACCCAGTACTTC.

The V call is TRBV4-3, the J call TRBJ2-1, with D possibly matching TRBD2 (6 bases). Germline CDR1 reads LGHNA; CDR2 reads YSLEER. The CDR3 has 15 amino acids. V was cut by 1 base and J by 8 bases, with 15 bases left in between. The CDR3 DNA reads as TGCGCCAGCAGCCAAGGTAGCGGACCTGAGGATGAGCAGTTCTTC. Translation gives CASSQGSGPEDEQFF.

The CDR3 region has the DNA TGTGCCAGCAGCTACCGGGACAGGGCAGTCTACGAGCAGTACTTC. Protein sequence: CASSYRDRAVYEQYF. The chain links TRBV7-9 to TRBJ2-7; 9 nucleotides align to TRBD1. Trimming at V came to 4 bases and at J to 3 bases, leaving 7 bases not matched to a gene. Germline V lookup: CDR1 SEHNR, CDR2 FQNEAQ (reference sequence). The CDR3 is 15 amino acids.

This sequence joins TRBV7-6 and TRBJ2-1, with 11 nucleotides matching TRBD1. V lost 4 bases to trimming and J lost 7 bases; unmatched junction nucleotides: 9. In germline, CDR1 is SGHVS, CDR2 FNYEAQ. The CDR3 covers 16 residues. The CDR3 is CASSWGTGGLGNEQFF. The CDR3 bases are TGTGCCAGCAGCTGGGGGACAGGGGGTTTGGGGAATGAGCAGTTCTTC.

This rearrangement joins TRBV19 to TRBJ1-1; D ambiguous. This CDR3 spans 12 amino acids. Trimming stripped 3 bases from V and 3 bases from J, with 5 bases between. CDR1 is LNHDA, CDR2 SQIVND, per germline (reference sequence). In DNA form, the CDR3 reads TGTGCCAGTAGTATTGAGGACACTGAAGCTTTCTTT. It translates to CASSIEDTEAFF.

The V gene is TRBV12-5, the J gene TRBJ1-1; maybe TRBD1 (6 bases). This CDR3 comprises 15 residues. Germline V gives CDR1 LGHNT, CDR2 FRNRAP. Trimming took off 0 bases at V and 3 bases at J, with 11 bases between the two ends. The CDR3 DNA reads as TGTGCTAGTGGTTTGGTACAGGGCGGCTACACTGAAGCTTTCTTT. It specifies CASGLVQGGYTEAFF. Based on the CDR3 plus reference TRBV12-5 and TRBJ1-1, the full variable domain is DARVTQTPRHKVTEMGQEVTMRCQPILGHNTVFWYRQTMMQGLELLAYFRNRAPLDDSGMPKDRFSAEMPDATLATLKIQPSEPRDSAVYFCASGLVQGGYTEAFFGQGTRLTVV.

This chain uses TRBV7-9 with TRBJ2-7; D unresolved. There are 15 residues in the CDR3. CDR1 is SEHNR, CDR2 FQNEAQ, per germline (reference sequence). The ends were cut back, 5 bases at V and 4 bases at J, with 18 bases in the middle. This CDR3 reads CASSTAVWGLYEQYF. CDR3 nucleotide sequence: TGTGCCAGCAGCACAGCTGTCTGGGGTCTATACGAGCAGTACTTC.

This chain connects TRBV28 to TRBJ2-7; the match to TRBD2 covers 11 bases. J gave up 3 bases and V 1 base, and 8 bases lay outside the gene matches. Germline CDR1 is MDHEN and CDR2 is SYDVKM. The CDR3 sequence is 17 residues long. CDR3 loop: CASSLFSSGRLYYEQYF. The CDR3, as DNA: TGTGCCAGCAGTTTATTCTCTAGCGGGAGGCTTTACTACGAGCAGTACTTC.